This T cell receptor (beta chain) was captured in a study of blood T cell repertoires in COVID-19. Study information: The United States, Italy and Spain provided the acute and convalescent COVID-19 samples.

The CDR3 consists of 14 residues. Trimming cost V 1 base and J 2 bases, with 9 bases left between them. The germline CDR1 and CDR2 sequences are LGHNA and YNFKEQ. In the original analysis: Reference gene primer amplification gave estimated nucleated cell counts. The repertoire was sequenced with immunoSEQ multiplex PCR; TCRdb's copy has only in-frame clones and lacks some. V and J calls and clone size are copied from that table; D and trimming were computed from the DNA. The data hold about 50,000 clones, with more than 70% observed a single time. The TCR comes from a woman in her fifties or sixties with acute or convalescent COVID-19. V gene TRBV4-2 combines with J gene TRBJ2-7, with D maybe TRBD2 (5 bases). The sample comprised peripheral blood. The DNA for the CDR3 is TGTGCCAGCAGCCAAGGGACTGGGACCTACGAGCAGTACTTC. It codes for CASSQGTGTYEQYF.